These 9 T cell receptor beta chains came from one sample sequenced in a study of CXCR3-negative and CXCR3-positive naive CD8 T cells. Study results and caveats: TRB CDR3s were more hydrophobic in CXCR3-positive than in CXCR3-negative naive cells.

The TRB cDNA libraries were prepared by 5' RACE with UMI labels. TCRdb reprocessed the 5' RACE reads and keeps a single row for each CDR3 protein, giving no DNA. There are around 60,000 distinct CDR3 sequences in the sample, with approximately 0.8% held by the top ten. The antigens of these receptors remain unknown. Sequencing used naive CXCR3+ CD8+ T cells from blood. The subset is: CD45RO-CCR7+CD27+CD95- naive CD8+ T cells expressing CXCR3 (TNR3+). The receptor set was obtained from a human donor in good health. Some clones in this sample may be carry-over from other donors' samples.

The genes are TRBV15 and TRBJ2-7; TCRdb selects TRBD1, and the lack of DNA leaves this call unchecked. Germline CDR1 is LNHNV and CDR2 is YYDKDF (reference sequence). The CDR3 spans 13 residues. The CDR3 is CATSPGGTYEQYF.

The rearrangement joins TRBV2 to TRBJ2-5; absent DNA, TCRdb's TRBD1 call cannot be checked. There are 12 residues in the CDR3. Germline V gives CDR1 SNHLY, CDR2 FYNNEI. The CDR3 sequence: CASWDQQETQYF.

This sequence joins TRBV7-3 and TRBJ1-1; TCRdb reports TRBD1, a call that lacks DNA to check it against. Germline loops: CDR1 SGHTA, CDR2 FQGTGA. The CDR3 is made up of 15 amino acids. CDR3 in amino acids: CASSLHPGGETEAFF.

CDR3 amino acids: CSGLSPNEETQYF. The chain has TRBV29-1 and TRBJ2-5; TCRdb lists TRBD2, though no DNA is available to test this call. CDR3 size: 13 residues. From germline, CDR1 is SQVTM and CDR2 ANQGSEA.

V gene TRBV27 combines with J gene TRBJ2-1; TCRdb names TRBD2, which stays unverified in the absence of DNA. Germline V lookup: CDR1 MNHEY, CDR2 SMNVEV (reference sequence). The CDR3 is made up of 16 amino acids. The CDR3 reads CASSLFGGSNYNEQFF.

The rearrangement joins TRBV9 to TRBJ2-1; TCRdb gives TRBD2 as the D gene, but with no DNA this cannot be confirmed. CDR3 length: 17 residues. From germline, CDR1 is SGDLS and CDR2 YYNGEE. CDR3 in amino acids: CASSQAVVAGGRNEQFF. The variable domain in full, completed from reference TRBV9 and TRBJ2-1, reads DSGVTQTPKHLITATGQRVTLRCSPRSGDLSVYWYQQSLDQGLQFLIQYYNGEERAKGNILERFSAQQFPDLHSELNLSSLELGDSALYFCASSQAVVAGGRNEQFFGPGTRLTVL.

The chain has TRBV15 and TRBJ2-1; without DNA, the TCRdb call of TRBD1 cannot be checked. Germline lookup yields CDR1 LNHNV and CDR2 YYDKDF (reference sequence). The CDR3 spans 17 residues. CDR3 sequence: CATSRTLDRPGSNEQFF. Together with reference TRBV15 and TRBJ2-1, the CDR3 gives the full variable domain: DAMVIQNPRYQVTQFGKPVTLSCSQTLNHNVMYWYQQKSSQAPKLLFHYYDKDFNNEADTPDNFQSRRPNTSFCFLDIRSPGLGDTAMYLCATSRTLDRPGSNEQFFGPGTRLTVL.

The genes are TRBV7-9 and TRBJ2-3; TCRdb's D call of TRBD1 is untestable without DNA. The CDR3 contains 13 residues. The V gene's germline CDR1 is SEHNR and CDR2 FQNEAQ (reference sequence). CDR3 sequence reads: CASSGTPEDTQYF.

The genes are TRBV29-1 and TRBJ2-7; TCRdb proposes TRBD1, but this gene call is untestable without DNA. The CDR3 runs to 12 residues. Germline CDR1 SQVTM, CDR2 ANQGSEA. This CDR3 reads CSVGVGSYEQYF.